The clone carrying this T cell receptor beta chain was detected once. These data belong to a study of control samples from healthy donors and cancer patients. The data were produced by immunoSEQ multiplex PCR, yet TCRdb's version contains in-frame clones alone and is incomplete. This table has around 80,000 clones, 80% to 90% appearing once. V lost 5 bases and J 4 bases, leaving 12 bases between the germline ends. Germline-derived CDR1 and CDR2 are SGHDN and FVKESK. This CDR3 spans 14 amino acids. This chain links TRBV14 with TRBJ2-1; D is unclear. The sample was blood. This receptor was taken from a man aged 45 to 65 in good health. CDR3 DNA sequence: TGTGCCAGCAGCACTTCTCTCACTTACAATGAGCAGTTCTTC. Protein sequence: CASSTSLTYNEQFF.